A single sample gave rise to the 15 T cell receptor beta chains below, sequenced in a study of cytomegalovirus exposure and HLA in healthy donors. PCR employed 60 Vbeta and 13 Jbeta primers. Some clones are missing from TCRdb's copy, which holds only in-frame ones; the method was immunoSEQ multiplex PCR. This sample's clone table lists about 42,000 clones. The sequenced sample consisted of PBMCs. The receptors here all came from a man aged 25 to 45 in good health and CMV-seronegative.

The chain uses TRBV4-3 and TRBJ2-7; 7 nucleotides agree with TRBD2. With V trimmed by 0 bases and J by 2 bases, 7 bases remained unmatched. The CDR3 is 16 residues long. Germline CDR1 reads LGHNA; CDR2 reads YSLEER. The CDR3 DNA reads TGCGCCAGCAGCCAAGATCTGCGCGGGAGTACCTACGAGCAGTACTTC. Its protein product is CASSQDLRGSTYEQYF.

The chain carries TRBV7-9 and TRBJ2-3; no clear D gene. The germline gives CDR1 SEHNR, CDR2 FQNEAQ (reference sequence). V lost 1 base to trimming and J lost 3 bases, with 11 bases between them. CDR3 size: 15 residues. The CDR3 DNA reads TGTGCCAGCAGCTTAGTAGTTTCCCCTACAGATACGCAGTATTTT. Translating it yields CASSLVVSPTDTQYF.

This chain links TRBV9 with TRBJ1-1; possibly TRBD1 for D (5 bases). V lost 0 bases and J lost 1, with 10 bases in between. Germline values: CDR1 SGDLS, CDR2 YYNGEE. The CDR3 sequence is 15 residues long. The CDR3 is CASSVVGDRNTEAFF. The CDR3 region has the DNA TGTGCCAGCAGCGTAGTAGGTGACAGGAACACTGAAGCTTTCTTT. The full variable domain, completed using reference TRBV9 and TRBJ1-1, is DSGVTQTPKHLITATGQRVTLRCSPRSGDLSVYWYQQSLDQGLQFLIQYYNGEERAKGNILERFSAQQFPDLHSELNLSSLELGDSALYFCASSVVGDRNTEAFFGQGTRLTVV.

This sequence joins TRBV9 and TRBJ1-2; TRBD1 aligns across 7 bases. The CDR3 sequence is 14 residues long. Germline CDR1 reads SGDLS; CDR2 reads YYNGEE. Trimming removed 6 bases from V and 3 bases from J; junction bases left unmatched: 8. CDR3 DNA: TGTGCCAGCACCCCTGGGACAGTACACTATGGCTACACCTTC. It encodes CASTPGTVHYGYTF.

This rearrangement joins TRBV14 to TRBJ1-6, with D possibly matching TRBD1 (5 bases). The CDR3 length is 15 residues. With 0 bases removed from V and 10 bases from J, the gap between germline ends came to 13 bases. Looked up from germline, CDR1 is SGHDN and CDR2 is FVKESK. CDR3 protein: CASSQDPQGRSPLHF. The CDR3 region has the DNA TGTGCCAGCAGCCAAGATCCCCAGGGTCGATCACCCCTCCACTTT.

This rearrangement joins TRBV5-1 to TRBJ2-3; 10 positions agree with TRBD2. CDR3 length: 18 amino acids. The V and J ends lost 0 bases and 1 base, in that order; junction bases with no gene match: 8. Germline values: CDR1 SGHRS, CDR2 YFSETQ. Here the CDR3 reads CASSLALAGVRGTDTQYF. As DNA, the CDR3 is TGCGCCAGCAGCTTGGCTCTAGCGGGAGTCCGCGGCACAGATACGCAGTATTTT.

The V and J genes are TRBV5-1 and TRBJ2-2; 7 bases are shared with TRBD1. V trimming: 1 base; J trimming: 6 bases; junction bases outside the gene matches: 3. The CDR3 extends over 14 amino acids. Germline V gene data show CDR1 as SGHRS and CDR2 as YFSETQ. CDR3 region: CASSLTGEAGELFF. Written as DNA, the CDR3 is TGCGCCAGCAGCTTGACAGGGGAAGCCGGGGAGCTGTTTTTT. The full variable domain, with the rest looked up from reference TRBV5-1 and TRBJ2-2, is KAGVTQTPRYLIKTRGQQVTLSCSPISGHRSVSWYQQTPGQGLQFLFEYFSETQRNKGNFPGRFSGRQFSNSRSEMNVSTLELGDSALYLCASSLTGEAGELFFGEGSRLTVL.

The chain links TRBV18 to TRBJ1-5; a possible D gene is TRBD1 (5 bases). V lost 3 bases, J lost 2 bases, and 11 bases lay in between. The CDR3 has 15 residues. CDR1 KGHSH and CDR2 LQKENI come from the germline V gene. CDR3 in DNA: TGTGCCAGCTCACCTTCATCGGGGGGCAATCAGCCCCAGCATTTT. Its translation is CASSPSSGGNQPQHF. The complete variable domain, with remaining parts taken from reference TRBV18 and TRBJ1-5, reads NAGVMQNPRHLVRRRGQEARLRCSPMKGHSHVYWYRQLPEEGLKFMVYLQKENIIDESGMPKERFSAEFPKEGPSILRIQQVVRGDSAAYFCASSPSSGGNQPQHFGDGTRLSIL.

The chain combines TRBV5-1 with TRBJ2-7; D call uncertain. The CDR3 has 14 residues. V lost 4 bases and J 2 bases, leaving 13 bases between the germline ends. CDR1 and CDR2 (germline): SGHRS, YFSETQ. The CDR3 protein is CASSLTTTAYEQYF. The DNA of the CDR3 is TGCGCCAGCAGCCTTACAACAACCGCCTACGAGCAGTACTTC.

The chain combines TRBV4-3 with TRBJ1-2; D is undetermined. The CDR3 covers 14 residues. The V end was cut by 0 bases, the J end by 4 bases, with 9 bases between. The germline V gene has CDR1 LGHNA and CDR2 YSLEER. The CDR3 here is CASSQDSGIYGYTF. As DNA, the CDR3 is TGCGCCAGCAGCCAAGACTCGGGAATCTATGGCTACACCTTC.

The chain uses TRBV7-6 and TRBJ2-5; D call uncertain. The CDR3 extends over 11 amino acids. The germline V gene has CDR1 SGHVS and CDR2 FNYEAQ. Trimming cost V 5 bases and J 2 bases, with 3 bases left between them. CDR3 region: CASSPQETQYF. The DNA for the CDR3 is TGTGCCAGCAGCCCGCAAGAGACCCAGTACTTC.

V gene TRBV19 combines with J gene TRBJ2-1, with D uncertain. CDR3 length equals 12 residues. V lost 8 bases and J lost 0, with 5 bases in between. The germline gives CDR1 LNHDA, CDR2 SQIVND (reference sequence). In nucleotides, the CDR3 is TGTGCCAGTGAGGACTCCTACAATGAGCAGTTCTTC. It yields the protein CASEDSYNEQFF.

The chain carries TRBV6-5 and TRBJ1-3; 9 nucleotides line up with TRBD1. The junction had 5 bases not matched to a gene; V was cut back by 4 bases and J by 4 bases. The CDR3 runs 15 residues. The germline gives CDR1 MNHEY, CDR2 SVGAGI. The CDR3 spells CASSSTGGVGNTIYF. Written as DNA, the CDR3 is TGTGCCAGCAGTTCCACAGGGGGCGTAGGAAACACCATATATTTT.

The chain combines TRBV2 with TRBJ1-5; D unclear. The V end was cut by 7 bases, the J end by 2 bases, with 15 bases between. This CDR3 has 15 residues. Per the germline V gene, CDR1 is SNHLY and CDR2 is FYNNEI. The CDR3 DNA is TGTGCCAGCACCCCCATGGGAGGCGGCAATCAGCCCCAGCATTTT. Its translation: CASTPMGGGNQPQHF.

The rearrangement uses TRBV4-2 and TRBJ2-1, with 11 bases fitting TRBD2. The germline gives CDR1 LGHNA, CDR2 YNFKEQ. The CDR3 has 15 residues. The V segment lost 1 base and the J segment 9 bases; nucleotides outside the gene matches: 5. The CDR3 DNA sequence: TGTGCCAGCAGCCAAGGTGCTAGCGGGAGGTTTGAGCAGTTCTTC. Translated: CASSQGASGRFEQFF.